This is a list of T cell receptor beta chains from one sample in a study of PD-1 blockade in classical Hodgkin lymphoma. Here immunoSEQ multiplex PCR was the method, and the copy in TCRdb shows in-frame clones only, minus some. The sample yields about 60,000 clones, more than 90% seen once. The input for sequencing was peripheral blood mononuclear cells (PBMCs), taken at baseline. These TCRs come from a human donor with classical Hodgkin lymphoma. The CDR3 runs from the conserved cysteine through the conserved F or W. The D gene is left open where the match is weak. Clone size is stated in some rows and not others, as once, few, many or a class when expanded.

V: TRBV14
D: NA
size: NA
J: TRBJ2-7
DNA: TGTGCCAGCAGCCAGACATACGGGGACTACGAGCAGTACTTC
CDR3: CASSQTYGDYEQYF

V: TRBV7-2
D: TRBD1
size: NA
J: TRBJ2-7
DNA: TGTGCCAGCAGCTTAGCAGGACAGGGTCCCTACGAGCAGTACTTC
CDR3: CASSLAGQGPYEQYF

V: TRBV2
D: NA
size: NA
J: TRBJ2-3
DNA: TGTGCCAGCAGTGAAGCTCAGGGCCCTGGGGATACGCAGTATTTT
CDR3: CASSEAQGPGDTQYF

V: TRBV28
D: NA
size: few
J: TRBJ2-7
DNA: TGTGCCAGCAGTTTGGGGCTCGACTTTGAGCAGTACTTC
CDR3: CASSLGLDFEQYF

V: TRBV27
D: TRBD1
size: NA
J: TRBJ1-4
DNA: TGTGCCAGCAGTTTATTCAGGGGGGGCGAAAAACTGTTTTTT
CDR3: CASSLFRGGEKLFF

V: TRBV27
D: TRBD1
size: NA
J: TRBJ2-7
DNA: TGTGCCAGCAGTTTAGGGGCAGGGGGCGCGGCCTACGAGCAGTACTTC
CDR3: CASSLGAGGAAYEQYF

V: TRBV5-4
D: NA
size: NA
J: TRBJ1-1
DNA: TGTGCCAGCAGCTTGGGACAACTTGAAGCTTTCTTT
CDR3: CASSLGQLEAFF

V: TRBV19
D: TRBD2
size: NA
J: TRBJ2-6
DNA: TGTGCCAGTAGTATATCGAGCGGGAGGGCTTCTGGGGCCAACGTCCTGACTTTC
CDR3: CASSISSGRASGANVLTF

V: TRBV11-2
D: NA
size: few
J: TRBJ1-2
DNA: TGTGCCAGCAGCTATACTCCGGGCGGCGGCTACACCTTC
CDR3: CASSYTPGGGYTF

V: TRBV6-1
D: NA
size: once
J: TRBJ1-5
DNA: TGTGCCAGCAGTGAACAGGCGTGGCAGCCCCAGCATTTT
CDR3: CASSEQAWQPQHF

V: TRBV15
D: NA
size: once
J: TRBJ2-4
DNA: TGTGCCACCAGCCAGGGGATGGGCAAAAACATTCAGTACTTC
CDR3: CATSQGMGKNIQYF

V: TRBV10-3
D: TRBD1
size: NA
J: TRBJ2-3
DNA: TGTGCCATCAGAGACAGGGGTTCGCCAGATACGCAGTATTTT
CDR3: CAIRDRGSPDTQYF

V: TRBV6-5
D: TRBD2
size: once
J: TRBJ2-1
DNA: TGTGCCAGCAGCGTACTCGCTAGCGGCGAGCAGTTCTTC
CDR3: CASSVLASGEQFF

V: TRBV7-2
D: TRBD1
size: NA
J: TRBJ2-5
DNA: TGTGCCAGCAGCTTCAGACAGGGGGCAGAGGAGACCCAGTACTTC
CDR3: CASSFRQGAEETQYF

V: TRBV7-9
D: NA
size: NA
J: TRBJ2-7
DNA: TGTGCCAGCAGCTTAGAGCTGGGCTACGAGCAGTACTTC
CDR3: CASSLELGYEQYF

V: TRBV10-3
D: NA
size: NA
J: TRBJ1-2
DNA: TGTGCCACATCGGAACAGCGTTATGGCTACACCTTC
CDR3: CATSEQRYGYTF

V: TRBV4-1
D: NA
size: NA
J: TRBJ2-7
DNA: TGCGCCAGCAGCCAAGAGGTTCCCTACGAGCAGTACTTC
CDR3: CASSQEVPYEQYF